This T cell receptor (beta chain) was captured by sequencing in a study of graft-versus-host responses after intestinal transplantation. At the level of the study: Recipients got multivisceral, liver-intestinal, or isolated intestinal transplants. Anti-thymocyte globulin induction was given to all recipients, followed by tacrolimus and steroids for two to four years. Study outcomes and limitations: Present in recipient marrow, GvH clones included some that appeared first in ileum or blood. After transplant, early declines in HvG clones were associated with peak levels of circulating GvH clones.

This CDR3 contains 13 residues. V was cut by 0 bases and J by 7 bases, with 5 bases left in between. The germline V gene encodes CDR1 SGHRS and CDR2 YFSETQ. TCRdb's copy holds only in-frame clones and misses some; the assay was immunoSEQ multiplex PCR. The table has about 96,000 clones, about 94% seen once; the top ten hold 0.15% to 0.2%. As concerns this clone: Its matching antigen is unknown. The sample has other DNA sequences that encode this CDR3 too.

The source material was unstimulated CD4+ T cells sorted from spleen or lymph node cells, sampled before intestinal transplant. The genes are TRBV5-1 and TRBJ1-6; D gene ambiguous. The sequence was collected from a human donor who received an intestinal transplant. The CDR3 region is CASSLGQNSPLHF. Written as DNA, the CDR3 is TGCGCCAGCAGCTTGGGGCAGAATTCACCCCTCCACTTT.